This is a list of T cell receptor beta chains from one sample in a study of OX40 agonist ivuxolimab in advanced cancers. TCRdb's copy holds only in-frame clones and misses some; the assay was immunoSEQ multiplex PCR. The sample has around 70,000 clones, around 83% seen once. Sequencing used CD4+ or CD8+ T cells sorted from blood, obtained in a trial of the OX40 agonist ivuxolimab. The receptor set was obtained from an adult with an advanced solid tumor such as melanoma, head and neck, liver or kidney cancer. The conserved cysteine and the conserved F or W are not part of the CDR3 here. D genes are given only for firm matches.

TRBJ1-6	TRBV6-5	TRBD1	ASSYEGTEASPLH
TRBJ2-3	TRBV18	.	ASSPPFPTDTQY
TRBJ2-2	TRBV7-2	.	ASSLASGHSTGELF
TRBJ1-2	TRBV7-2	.	ASSQNREGYGYT
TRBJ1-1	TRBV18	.	ASSSNRDTEAF
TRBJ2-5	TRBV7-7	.	ASSLAPGDSETQY
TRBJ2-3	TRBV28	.	ASRAGTSTDTQY
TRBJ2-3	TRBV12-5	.	ASGTSQSTDTQY
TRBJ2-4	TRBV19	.	ASSPRGDIQY
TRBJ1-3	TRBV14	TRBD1	ASSGQGARGNTIY
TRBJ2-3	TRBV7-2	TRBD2	ASSLVGGGYSTDTQY
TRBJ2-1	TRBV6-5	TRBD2	ASARLAGNNEQF
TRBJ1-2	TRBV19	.	ASSISGQAAYGYT
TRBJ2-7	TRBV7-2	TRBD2	ASSLLAGAGSSYEQY
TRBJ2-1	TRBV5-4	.	ASSLGRGEQF
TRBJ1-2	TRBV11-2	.	ASSPSTATYGYT
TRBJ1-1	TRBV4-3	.	ASSQAPQGTEAF
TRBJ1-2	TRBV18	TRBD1	ASSLRTGPYGYT
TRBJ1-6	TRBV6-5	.	ASSYEGSSYNSPLH
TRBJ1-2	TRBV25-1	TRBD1	ASSEYSQGDGYT
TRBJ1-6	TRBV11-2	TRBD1	ASSLQGGRVSPLH
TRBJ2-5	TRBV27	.	ASSRVGAGKQETQY
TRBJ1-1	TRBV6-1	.	ASSAYIETEAF
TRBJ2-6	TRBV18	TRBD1	ASSPGQGRAGANVLT
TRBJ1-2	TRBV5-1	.	ASSAQGDYGYT
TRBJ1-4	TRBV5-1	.	ASSLLGASEKLF
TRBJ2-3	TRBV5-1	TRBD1	ASRRDRTTDTQY
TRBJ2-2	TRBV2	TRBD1	ASRWDRNTGELF
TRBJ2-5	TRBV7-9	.	ASRTEETQY